This T cell receptor beta chain was captured by sequencing in a study of cytomegalovirus exposure and HLA in healthy donors. Whole-study findings and limits: TCR beta sequences reportedly predicted most subjects' HLA-A and HLA-B alleles accurately. The study recorded 150 to 200 TCR beta chains that were cytomegalovirus-associated. Reports indicated that the classifier achieved high specificity and sensitivity in diagnosing cytomegalovirus status.

Worth noting for this clone: The target antigen is unknown.

The CDR3 runs to 12 residues. The V gene's germline CDR1 is SGHDT and CDR2 YYEEEE. V lost 9 bases and J lost 4, with 13 bases in between. This PCR relied on a set of 60 Vbeta primers and 13 Jbeta primers. The table came from immunoSEQ multiplex PCR; TCRdb's copy has only in-frame clones and leaves some out. The sample spans over 100,000 clones; the ten largest clones claim under 2%. This TCR came from a man aged 18 to 30 in good health and CMV-seronegative. Sequenced input: PBMCs. The chain couples TRBV5-6 to TRBJ1-2; the D is unclear. The CDR3 loop is CATKAGVYGYTF. CDR3 DNA sequence: TGTGCCACCAAAGCCGGTGTCTATGGCTACACCTTC.